This T cell receptor (beta chain) was sequenced in a study of T cell repertoires in cytomegalovirus infection. For the study at large: Matching HLA type, along with CMV infection, was indicated by public TCR beta signatures. Study-level points and caveats: The ex vivo response was dominated by HLA-C-restricted CMV-specific TCR beta clonotypes. Carriers of CMV and the relevant HLA type were discriminated by public TCR beta frequency.

In regard to this clonotype: What it recognizes is unknown.

From the reads, TCRdb called clonotypes with MiXCR, one entry per CDR3 protein. Of around 740,000 distinct CDR3 sequences listed, 35% to 45% are singletons. The sequenced sample consisted of PBMCs. The TCR comes from a human donor in good health (CMV status not recorded). Some clones in this sample may be carry-over from other donors' samples.

CDR3 DNA sequence: TGCGCCAGCAGCTCTTTACTGGATACGCAGTATTTT. Translation: CASSSLLDTQYF. The gene calls are TRBV5-1 and TRBJ2-3; D not certain. CDR3 size: 12 residues. Germline loops: CDR1 SGHRS, CDR2 YFSETQ. V was shortened by 3 bases and J by 6 bases, with 8 bases between the two germline ends.